These 9 T cell receptor beta chains share one sample of origin, sequenced in a study of a mutant IDH1 vaccine in newly diagnosed glioma. As for time point: week 47, end of study. The content of each vaccine dose was 300 ug of mutant IDH1 20-mer peptide, and topical imiquimod accompanied it. Repertoires were generated with immunoSEQ multiplex PCR, while TCRdb's copy carries only in-frame clones and drops some. The table includes about 54,000 clones, 83% detected once. No antigen has been assigned to these receptors. The sample was PBMCs, taken from a glioma patient whose treatment included an IDH1 peptide vaccine. The receptors were gathered from a woman between 50 and 59 years old with glioma.

The V gene is TRBV13, the J gene TRBJ2-1; 9 bases match TRBD2. The germline gives CDR1 PRHDT, CDR2 FYEKMQ (reference sequence). This CDR3 has 16 residues. J gave up 4 bases and V 5 bases, and 9 bases lay outside the gene matches. CDR3 protein: CASSPRARGGYNEQFF. CDR3 coding DNA: TGTGCCAGCAGCCCCAGAGCGCGGGGGGGTTACAATGAGCAGTTCTTC.

DNA of the CDR3: TGTGCCAGCAGCCCCAACCGATTAGATACGCAGTATTTT. It specifies CASSPNRLDTQYF. The chain carries TRBV9 and TRBJ2-3, with D unclear. This CDR3 region has 13 residues. Germline V gene sequence: CDR1 SGDLS, CDR2 YYNGEE. The ends were cut back, 4 bases at V and 5 bases at J, with 11 bases in the middle. Together with reference TRBV9 and TRBJ2-3, the CDR3 gives the full variable domain: DSGVTQTPKHLITATGQRVTLRCSPRSGDLSVYWYQQSLDQGLQFLIQYYNGEERAKGNILERFSAQQFPDLHSELNLSSLELGDSALYFCASSPNRLDTQYFGPGTRLTVL.

This chain links TRBV2 with TRBJ1-1, with D tentatively TRBD1 (6 bases). V was cut by 4 bases and J by 5 bases, with 11 bases left in between. Germline CDR1 is SNHLY and CDR2 is FYNNEI. There are 13 residues in the CDR3. DNA of the CDR3: TGTGCCAGCAGTGCAGGGGAGGGAACTGAAGCTTTCTTT. Protein: CASSAGEGTEAFF.

The V and J genes are TRBV18 and TRBJ1-1; no clear D. Germline-derived CDR1 and CDR2 are KGHSH and LQKENI. CDR3 length: 15 amino acids. Trimming pared 2 bases from V and 1 base from J, leaving 11 bases between. CDR3 region: CASSPYVLGNTEAFF. The CDR3 bases are TGTGCCAGCTCACCATACGTACTAGGGAACACTGAAGCTTTCTTT.

The chain combines TRBV5-1 with TRBJ1-5, with 8 bases aligning to TRBD1. CDR1 SGHRS and CDR2 YFSETQ come from the germline V gene. The CDR3 contains 15 residues. Trimming removed 4 bases from V and 7 bases from J; junction bases left unmatched: 10. The CDR3 here is CASSPTGGRGQPQHF. In nucleotides, the CDR3 is TGCGCCAGCAGCCCCACAGGGGGTCGGGGCCAGCCCCAGCATTTT.

The chain carries TRBV5-1 and TRBJ1-1, with D unclear. Germline V lookup: CDR1 SGHRS, CDR2 YFSETQ. With 3 bases removed from V and 5 bases from J, the gap between germline ends came to 11 bases. CDR3 length: 13 amino acids. The CDR3 DNA sequence: TGCGCCAGCAGCTGGGAGATATTTACTGAAGCTTTCTTT. Its protein product is CASSWEIFTEAFF.

The chain carries TRBV4-1 and TRBJ1-1, with 8 bases aligning to TRBD1. V shed 3 bases and J 4 bases; nucleotides not matched to a gene: 10. The CDR3 loop spans 16 amino acids. Germline CDR1 and CDR2: MGHRA and YSYEKL. In DNA, the CDR3 is TGCGCCAGCAGCCAGCAACTGACAGGGGCGGGCACTGAAGCTTTCTTT. It translates to CASSQQLTGAGTEAFF.

The V and J genes are TRBV6-5 and TRBJ2-5, with 7 positions matching TRBD2. The length of the CDR3 is 13 residues. V dropped 7 bases and J dropped 7; count of bases not matched to a gene: 9. CDR1 MNHEY and CDR2 SVGAGI come from the germline V gene. The CDR3 loop reads CASKNGLVGTQYF. The CDR3 bases are TGTGCCAGCAAGAACGGACTAGTTGGGACCCAGTACTTC.

Here the CDR3 DNA reads TGTGCCAGCAGCTGGGTTAATGCCGTGAACACTGAAGCTTTCTTT. Amino acid sequence: CASSWVNAVNTEAFF. The chain has TRBV5-4 and TRBJ1-1; D gene uncertain. From germline, CDR1 is SGHNT and CDR2 YYREEE (reference sequence). V was trimmed by 3 bases and J by 0 bases, leaving 12 bases between them. This CDR3 region has 15 residues.